The 27 T cell receptor beta chains below were found in one sample sequenced in a study of blood T cell repertoires in COVID-19. Using immunoSEQ multiplex PCR, the repertoire was profiled, and TCRdb retains in-frame clones only, with some absent. The data show under 300,000 clones, about nine tenths seen once. Material for sequencing was PBMCs or T cells enriched from blood (not recorded which). The receptors here all came from a woman aged 40 to 55 who had recovered from COVID-19.

The sample holds a few counts of this clone. This sequence joins TRBV10-2 and TRBJ2-7; 7 bases are a match to TRBD2. V lost 8 bases and J lost 6; bases outside the gene matches: 10. Germline CDR1 WSHSY, CDR2 SAAADI. The CDR3 length is 13 residues. This chain's CDR3 is CASSGALAAEQYF. The CDR3 DNA reads as TGCGCCAGCTCCGGGGCCCTAGCGGCCGAGCAGTACTTC.

The J gene is TRBJ2-6, the V gene TRBV4-3; the D gene is possibly TRBD1 (6 bases). The CDR3 spans 19 residues. Germline V lookup: CDR1 LGHNA, CDR2 YSLEER. V lost 0 bases, J lost 0 bases, and 15 bases lay in between. CDR3 residues: CASSQDSHRALSGANVLTF. As DNA, the CDR3 is TGCGCCAGCAGCCAAGACTCTCACAGGGCCCTCTCTGGGGCCAACGTCCTGACTTTC.

With respect to this clone: Other DNA sequences in the same sample also yield this CDR3. The rearrangement uses TRBV27 and TRBJ1-1; D perhaps matches TRBD1 (5 bases). Trimming took off 2 bases at V and 2 bases at J, with 9 bases between the two ends. CDR1 and CDR2 from the germline V gene are MNHEY and SMNVEV (reference sequence). This CDR3 has 14 residues. The CDR3: CASSLIGGNTEAFF. The DNA of the CDR3 is TGTGCCAGCAGTTTAATCGGGGGAAACACTGAAGCTTTCTTT.

V usage is TRBV5-1 and J usage is TRBJ2-1, with D tentatively TRBD1 (5 bases). Trimming removed 2 bases from V and 1 base from J, with 10 bases in between. The CDR3 loop spans 15 amino acids. The germline V gene has CDR1 SGHRS and CDR2 YFSETQ. CDR3 protein: CASSLQVESYNEQFF. CDR3 coding DNA: TGCGCCAGCAGCTTACAGGTCGAGTCCTACAATGAGCAGTTCTTC.

The chain links TRBV27 to TRBJ2-3; D not certain. The CDR3 has 15 amino acids. The V gene's germline CDR1 is MNHEY and CDR2 SMNVEV (reference sequence). V was clipped by 5 bases and J by 2 bases, with 14 bases between them. DNA of the CDR3: TGTGCCAGCAGTGTCGGAGATAGACTCACAGATACGCAGTATTTT. Translating gives CASSVGDRLTDTQYF.

CDR3 in amino acids: CASSPSYRANYGYTF. The CDR3 nucleotides read TGTGCCAGCAGTCCTTCTTACAGGGCTAACTATGGCTACACCTTC. The chain employs TRBV6-4 and TRBJ1-2; D perhaps matches TRBD1 (6 bases). The V end was cut by 5 bases, the J end by 0 bases, with 13 bases between. The length of the CDR3 is 15 residues. The germline V gene has CDR1 MRHNA and CDR2 SNTAGT.

The V gene is TRBV11-2, the J gene TRBJ1-2; D may be TRBD1 (6 bases). CDR3 length: 18 residues. V was pared by 3 bases and J by 2 bases, with 22 bases between. Germline V gives CDR1 SGHAT, CDR2 FQNNGV. CDR3 DNA: TGTGCCAGCAGCTTTCGAGGGGGTCAGGGGCCACTAAACTATGGCTACACCTTC. It encodes CASSFRGGQGPLNYGYTF.

V usage is TRBV30 and J usage is TRBJ1-2; no clear D. From germline, CDR1 is GTSNPN and CDR2 SVGIG (reference sequence). V lost 6 bases, J lost 4 bases, and 9 bases lay in between. The CDR3 totals 11 residues. The chain's CDR3 is CACGRSYGYTF. The CDR3 DNA reads TGTGCCTGCGGACGGTCCTATGGCTACACCTTC. Looking up the rest from reference TRBV30 and TRBJ1-2 gives the full variable domain: SQTIHQWPATLVQPVGSPLSLECTVEGTSNPNLYWYRQAAGRGLQLLFYSVGIGQISSEVPQNLSASRPQDRQFILSSKKLLLSDSGFYLCACGRSYGYTFGSGTRLTVV.

CDR3 amino acids: CASSTDVSGELFF. For the CDR3, the DNA is TGCGCCAGCAGCACAGACGTTTCCGGGGAGCTGTTTTTT. The V call is TRBV5-1, the J call TRBJ2-2, with no clear D. The CDR3 loop spans 13 amino acids. Germline V lookup: CDR1 SGHRS, CDR2 YFSETQ. Trimming shortened V by 4 bases and J by 6 bases, and 10 bases separated the two germline ends.

This chain uses TRBV9 with TRBJ1-2, with 9 nucleotides matching TRBD1. This CDR3 contains 15 residues. J was trimmed by 8 bases and V by 3 bases; bases with no gene match: 11. Germline V gene sequence: CDR1 SGDLS, CDR2 YYNGEE. CDR3 sequence (DNA): TGTGCCAGCAGCGAGACCCCCGGGACAGGGAAAGGCTACACCTTC. Translating gives CASSETPGTGKGYTF.

This chain links TRBV12-3 or TRBV12-4 with TRBJ1-2; D call uncertain. The V end lost 4 bases, the J end lost 1 base, and 7 bases lay between the germline ends. The CDR3 is made up of 13 amino acids. The CDR3 loop reads CASSSTVNYGYTF. The CDR3, as DNA: TGTGCCAGCAGTTCCACGGTTAACTATGGCTACACCTTC.

As to this clone: Different DNA sequences within this sample yield the same CDR3. The chain combines TRBV5-1 with TRBJ1-1, with D possibly matching TRBD1 (5 bases). Deletions cut 4 bases from V and 3 bases from J, with 7 bases between. Germline V gene sequence: CDR1 SGHRS, CDR2 YFSETQ. This CDR3 comprises 12 residues. Here the CDR3 DNA reads TGCGCCAGCAGCCTAGGGGACACTGAAGCTTTCTTT. Encoded protein: CASSLGDTEAFF.

This CDR3 is CATRTSGSQETQYF. CDR3 nucleotides: TGTGCCACCAGGACTAGCGGGTCCCAAGAGACCCAGTACTTC. The V gene is TRBV2, the J gene TRBJ2-5; 11 bases are shared with TRBD2. CDR1 is SNHLY and CDR2 is FYNNEI in the germline V gene. V lost 10 bases to trimming and J lost 1 base; unmatched junction nucleotides: 5. The CDR3 runs to 14 residues. The complete variable domain, with remaining parts taken from reference TRBV2 and TRBJ2-5, reads EPEVTQTPSHQVTQMGQEVILRCVPISNHLYFYWYRQILGQKVEFLVSFYNNEISEKSEIFDDQFSVERPDGSNFTLKIRSTKLEDSAMYFCATRTSGSQETQYFGPGTRLLVL.

The chain has TRBV3-1 (or the pseudogene TRBV3-2) and TRBJ2-1, with D perhaps matching TRBD2 (6 bases). The ends were cut back, 1 base at V and 8 bases at J, with 12 bases in the middle. The CDR3 extends over 14 amino acids. Germline values: CDR1 LGHDT, CDR2 YNNKEL (reference sequence). CDR3 amino acids: CASSQGLVVYEQFF. The CDR3, as DNA: TGTGCCAGCAGCCAAGGACTAGTGGTCTATGAGCAGTTCTTC.

The V call is TRBV29-1, the J call TRBJ2-7; D is possibly TRBD1 (5 bases). The germline V gene encodes CDR1 SQVTM and CDR2 ANQGSEA. V lost 7 bases and J 1 base, leaving 14 bases between the germline ends. This CDR3 comprises 13 residues. This CDR3 reads CSASLGRSYEQYF. CDR3 nucleotide sequence: TGCAGCGCGTCGTTGGGGCGGTCCTACGAGCAGTACTTC.

The chain joins TRBV5-1 to TRBJ2-1; D unclear. CDR1 and CDR2 (germline): SGHRS, YFSETQ. CDR3 size: 11 residues. Deletions cut 4 bases from V and 5 bases from J, with 4 bases between. For the CDR3, the DNA is TGCGCCAGCAGCCGTAACAATGAGCAGTTCTTC. Protein product: CASSRNNEQFF.

The chain couples TRBV2 to TRBJ1-2, with a tentative D call TRBD1 (5 bases). Germline CDR1 SNHLY, CDR2 FYNNEI. The V end was cut by 7 bases, the J end by 6 bases, with 18 bases between. This CDR3 is built from 14 residues. The CDR3 nucleotides are TGTGCCAGCATAAAGGTGGGGGGATCGGATGGCTACACCTTC. Translating it yields CASIKVGGSDGYTF.

This clone occurred a few times. DNA of the CDR3: TGTGCCAGCAGCCCACAGGATGCGGGAGGGCCTGGAGACGAGCAGTACTTC. It encodes CASSPQDAGGPGDEQYF. This rearrangement joins TRBV4-2 to TRBJ2-7; the match to TRBD2 covers 9 bases. The CDR3 consists of 17 residues. Germline V gene lookup returns CDR1 LGHNA and CDR2 YNFKEQ. The junction had 15 bases not matched to a gene; V was cut back by 4 bases and J by 5 bases.

The rearrangement joins TRBV27 to TRBJ2-7; TRBD2 agrees at 11 bases. CDR1 is MNHEY, CDR2 SMNVEV, per germline (reference sequence). Trimming removed 0 bases from V and 4 bases from J; junction bases left unmatched: 8. This CDR3 contains 17 residues. The chain's CDR3 is CASSLSSTSGSSYEQYF. The DNA for the CDR3 is TGTGCCAGCAGTTTATCGAGTACTAGCGGGAGTTCATACGAGCAGTACTTC.

This chain's CDR3 is CASSSGSLGVNYGYTF. CDR3 DNA: TGTGCCAGCAGCTCCGGAAGTCTAGGGGTAAACTATGGCTACACCTTC. The gene calls are TRBV11-2 and TRBJ1-2; a weak D match, TRBD1 (5 bases). Trimming pared 4 bases from V and 2 bases from J, leaving 17 bases between. CDR3 size: 16 residues. The germline gives CDR1 SGHAT, CDR2 FQNNGV.

This clone was picked up a small number of times. This rearrangement joins TRBV24-1 to TRBJ1-2; the match to TRBD1 covers 8 bases. Germline lookup yields CDR1 KGHDR and CDR2 SFDVKD. This CDR3 region has 13 residues. V lost 4 bases, J lost 7 bases, and 4 bases stayed unmatched. CDR3 residues: CATSEGQGRGYTF. The CDR3 nucleotides are TGTGCCACCAGTGAAGGACAGGGCCGTGGCTACACCTTC.

V usage is TRBV27 and J usage is TRBJ2-2; a weak D match, TRBD1 (6 bases). This CDR3 comprises 15 residues. V was clipped by 3 bases and J by 4 bases, with 12 bases between them. Germline V gene sequence: CDR1 MNHEY, CDR2 SMNVEV (reference sequence). CDR3 sequence (DNA): TGTGCCAGCAGTTTTCGAGGACAGCTCACCGGGGAGCTGTTTTTT. Its protein product is CASSFRGQLTGELFF.

This chain's CDR3 is CASSERQGAGNTIYF. Written as DNA, the CDR3 is TGTGCCAGCAGCGAAAGACAGGGGGCTGGAAACACCATATATTTT. The chain is built from TRBV7-2 and TRBJ1-3, with TRBD1 matching over 9 bases. Germline V CDR1 and CDR2: SGHTA, FQGNSA. Unmatched junction bases numbered 4, after V lost 5 bases and J lost 2 bases. The CDR3 sequence is 15 residues long.

The chain uses TRBV4-1 and TRBJ1-3, with no clear D. V was clipped by 1 base and J by 4 bases, with 14 bases between them. From germline, CDR1 is MGHRA and CDR2 YSYEKL. The CDR3 is 16 residues long. CDR3 sequence reads: CASSQAALEGGNTIYF. The DNA of the CDR3 is TGCGCCAGCAGCCAAGCCGCTTTGGAGGGAGGAAACACCATATATTTT.

This rearrangement joins TRBV7-3 to TRBJ1-6; D possibly corresponds to TRBD1 (6 bases). The ends were cut back, 3 bases at V and 10 bases at J, with 16 bases in the middle. The CDR3 sequence is 15 residues long. Looked up from germline, CDR1 is SGHTA and CDR2 is FQGTGA. CDR3 amino acids: CASSLNRADLSPLHF. The CDR3, as DNA: TGTGCCAGCAGCTTGAACAGGGCCGATTTGTCACCCCTCCACTTT.

The chain couples TRBV9 to TRBJ1-2; 9 bases line up with TRBD1. CDR3 length: 14 amino acids. Germline-derived CDR1 and CDR2 are SGDLS and YYNGEE. V lost 10 bases and J lost 6; bases outside the gene matches: 13. The CDR3 nucleotides are TGTGCCTCCTCACCTTTGGGACAGGGTCATGGCTACACCTTC. Its protein is CASSPLGQGHGYTF.

CDR3 protein: CASSAMTGRAFF. DNA of the CDR3: TGTGCCAGCAGCGCAATGACAGGGCGAGCTTTCTTT. The chain carries TRBV9 and TRBJ1-1; 7 nucleotides align to TRBD1. CDR3 length equals 12 residues. Per the germline V gene, CDR1 is SGDLS and CDR2 is YYNGEE. The trim removed 3 bases at V and 10 bases at J, leaving 6 bases unmatched.